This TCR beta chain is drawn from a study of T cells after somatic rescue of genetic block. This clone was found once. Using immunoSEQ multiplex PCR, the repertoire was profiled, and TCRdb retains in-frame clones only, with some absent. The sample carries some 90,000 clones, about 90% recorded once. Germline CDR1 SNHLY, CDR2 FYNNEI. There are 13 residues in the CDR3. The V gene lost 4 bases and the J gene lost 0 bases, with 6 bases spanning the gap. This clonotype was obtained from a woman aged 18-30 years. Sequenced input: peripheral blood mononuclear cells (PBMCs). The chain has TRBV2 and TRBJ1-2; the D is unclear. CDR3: CASSGTSNYGYTF. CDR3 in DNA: TGTGCCAGCAGTGGGACGTCTAACTATGGCTACACCTTC.